This T cell receptor (beta chain) was found in a study of technical replicates of blood from several donors. Unmatched junction bases numbered 7, after V lost 3 bases and J lost 8 bases. The CDR3 has 16 residues. In germline, CDR1 is MNHEY, CDR2 SMNVEV (reference sequence). Using immunoSEQ multiplex PCR, the repertoire was profiled, and TCRdb retains in-frame clones only, with some absent. In the table there are over 55,000 clones, approximately 96% of which are singletons. This receptor was taken from a human donor in good health. The chain links TRBV27 to TRBJ2-1, with 13 bases identical to TRBD2. Sequenced material: T cells isolated from PBMCs. The CDR3 coding sequence is TGTGCCAGCAGTTTGACTAGCGGGAGGATCTGGGATGAGCAGTTCTTC. It encodes CASSLTSGRIWDEQFF.